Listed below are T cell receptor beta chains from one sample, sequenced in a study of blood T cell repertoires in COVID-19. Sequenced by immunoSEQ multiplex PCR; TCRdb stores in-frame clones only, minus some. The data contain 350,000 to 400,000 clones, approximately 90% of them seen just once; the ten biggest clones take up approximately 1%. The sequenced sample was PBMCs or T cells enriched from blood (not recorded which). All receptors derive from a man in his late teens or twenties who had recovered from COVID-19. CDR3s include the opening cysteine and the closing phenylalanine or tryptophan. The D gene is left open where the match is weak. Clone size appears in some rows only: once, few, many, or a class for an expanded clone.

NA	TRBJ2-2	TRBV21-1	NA	CASSKGASGGRNTGELFF	TGTGCCAGCAGCAAAGGGGCTAGCGGGGGGAGGAACACCGGGGAGCTGTTTTTT
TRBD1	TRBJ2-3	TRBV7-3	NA	CASSSTGTGTDTQYF	TGTGCCAGCAGCTCGACCGGGACAGGCACAGATACGCAGTATTTT
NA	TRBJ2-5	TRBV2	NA	CASSGQGRETQYF	TGTGCCAGCAGTGGGCAGGGTCGAGAGACCCAGTACTTC
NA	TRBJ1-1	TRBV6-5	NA	CASSYSKAGVAEAFF	TGTGCCAGCAGTTACTCAAAAGCGGGGGTCGCTGAAGCTTTCTTT
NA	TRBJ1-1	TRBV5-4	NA	CASSLYNSEAFF	TGTGCCAGCAGCCTATATAACAGTGAAGCTTTCTTT
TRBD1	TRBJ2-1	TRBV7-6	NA	CASSSGQSSYNEQFF	TGTGCCAGCAGCTCGGGACAGAGCTCCTACAATGAGCAGTTCTTC
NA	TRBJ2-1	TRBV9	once	CASSAHNGGTPYNEQFF	TGTGCCAGCAGCGCCCATAACGGCGGGACCCCCTACAATGAGCAGTTCTTC
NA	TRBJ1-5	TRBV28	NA	CASSLGGGSYQPQHF	TGTGCCAGCAGTTTAGGGGGCGGATCGTATCAGCCCCAGCATTTT
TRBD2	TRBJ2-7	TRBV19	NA	CASSTTQAGTYEQYF	TGTGCCAGTAGTACGACCCAAGCGGGGACCTACGAGCAGTACTTC
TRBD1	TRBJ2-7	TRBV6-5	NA	CASQRTGLYEQYF	TGTGCCAGCCAGCGGACAGGCCTTTACGAGCAGTACTTC